The clone carrying this T cell receptor (beta chain) was counted a few times. The germline V gene encodes CDR1 DFQATT and CDR2 SNEGSKA (reference sequence). The ends were cut back, 1 base at V and 7 bases at J, with 20 bases in the middle. The CDR3 extends over 16 amino acids. This sample was taken from a study of response to subunit inactivated influenza vaccine. Using its own MiXCR run on the RT-PCR reads, TCRdb lists one record per CDR3 protein. This repertoire shows about 780,000 distinct CDR3 sequences, approximately 18% found once; its top ten account for about 11%. The chain links TRBV20-1 to TRBJ1-5; maybe TRBD1 (6 bases). The source material was PBMCs from blood, sampled more than 4 days after vaccination. The source of this sequence is a man over 45 who received an inactivated influenza vaccine. The CDR3 bases are TGCAGTGCTAGAGGCTTGGAGAGGCAGGGGTTACAGCCCCAGCATTTT. Translating gives CSARGLERQGLQPQHF.